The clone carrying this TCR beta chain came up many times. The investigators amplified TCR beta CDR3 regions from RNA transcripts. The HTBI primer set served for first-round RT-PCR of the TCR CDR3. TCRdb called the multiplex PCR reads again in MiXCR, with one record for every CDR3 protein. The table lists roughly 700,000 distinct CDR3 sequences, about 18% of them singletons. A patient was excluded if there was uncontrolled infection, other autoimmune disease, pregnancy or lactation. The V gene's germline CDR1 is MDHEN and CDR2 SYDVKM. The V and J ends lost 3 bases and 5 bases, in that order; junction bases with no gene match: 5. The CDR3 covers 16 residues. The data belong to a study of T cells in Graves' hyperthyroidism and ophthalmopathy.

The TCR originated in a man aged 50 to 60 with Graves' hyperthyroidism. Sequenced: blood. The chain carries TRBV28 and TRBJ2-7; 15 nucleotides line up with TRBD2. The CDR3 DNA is TGTGCCAGCAGTTTGGGACTAGCGGGAGGTTCCCACGAGCAGTACTTC. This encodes CASSLGLAGGSHEQYF.